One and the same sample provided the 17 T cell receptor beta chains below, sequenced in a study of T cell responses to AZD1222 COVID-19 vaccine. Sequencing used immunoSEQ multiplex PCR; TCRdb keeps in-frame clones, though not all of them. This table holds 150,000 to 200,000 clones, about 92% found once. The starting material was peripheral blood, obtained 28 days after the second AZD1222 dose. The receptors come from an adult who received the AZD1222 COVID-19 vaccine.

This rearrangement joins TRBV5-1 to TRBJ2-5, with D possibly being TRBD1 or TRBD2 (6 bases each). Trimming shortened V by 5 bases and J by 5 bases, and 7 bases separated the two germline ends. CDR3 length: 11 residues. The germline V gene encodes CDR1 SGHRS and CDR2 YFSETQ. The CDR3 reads CASRGGETQYF. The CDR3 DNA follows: TGCGCCAGCAGAGGGGGGGAGACCCAGTACTTC. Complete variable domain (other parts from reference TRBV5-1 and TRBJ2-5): KAGVTQTPRYLIKTRGQQVTLSCSPISGHRSVSWYQQTPGQGLQFLFEYFSETQRNKGNFPGRFSGRQFSNSRSEMNVSTLELGDSALYLCASRGGETQYFGPGTRLLVL.

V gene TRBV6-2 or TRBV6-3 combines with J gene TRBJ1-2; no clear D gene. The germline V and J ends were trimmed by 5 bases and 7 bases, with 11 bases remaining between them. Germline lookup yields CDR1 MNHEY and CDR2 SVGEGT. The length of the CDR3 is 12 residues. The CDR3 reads CASSDWAGGYTF. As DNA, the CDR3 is TGTGCCAGCAGTGACTGGGCCGGTGGCTACACCTTC.

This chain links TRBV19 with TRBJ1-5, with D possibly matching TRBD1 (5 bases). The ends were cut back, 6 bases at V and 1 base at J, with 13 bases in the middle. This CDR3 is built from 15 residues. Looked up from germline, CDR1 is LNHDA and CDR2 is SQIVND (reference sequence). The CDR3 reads CASSRDRASNQPQHF. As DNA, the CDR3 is TGTGCCAGTAGCCGGGACCGTGCCAGCAATCAGCCCCAGCATTTT.

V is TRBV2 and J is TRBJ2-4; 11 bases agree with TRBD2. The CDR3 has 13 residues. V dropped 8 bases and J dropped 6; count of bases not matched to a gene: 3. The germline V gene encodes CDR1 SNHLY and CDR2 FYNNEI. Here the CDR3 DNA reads TGTGCCAGCGGAGGACTAGCGGGAAACATTCAGTACTTC. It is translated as CASGGLAGNIQYF.

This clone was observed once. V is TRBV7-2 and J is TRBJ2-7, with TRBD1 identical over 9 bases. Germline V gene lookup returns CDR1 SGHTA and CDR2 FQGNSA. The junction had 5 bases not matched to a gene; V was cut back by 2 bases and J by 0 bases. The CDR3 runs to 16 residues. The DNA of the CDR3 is TGTGCCAGCAGCTTAAGGACAGGGGACAGCTCCTACGAGCAGTACTTC. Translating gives CASSLRTGDSSYEQYF.

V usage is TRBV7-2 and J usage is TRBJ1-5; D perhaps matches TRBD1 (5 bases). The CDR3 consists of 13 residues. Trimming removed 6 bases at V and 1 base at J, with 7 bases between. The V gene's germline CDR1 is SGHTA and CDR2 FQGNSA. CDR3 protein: CASSRDSNQPQHF. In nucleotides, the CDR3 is TGTGCCAGCAGTCGGGACAGCAATCAGCCCCAGCATTTT.

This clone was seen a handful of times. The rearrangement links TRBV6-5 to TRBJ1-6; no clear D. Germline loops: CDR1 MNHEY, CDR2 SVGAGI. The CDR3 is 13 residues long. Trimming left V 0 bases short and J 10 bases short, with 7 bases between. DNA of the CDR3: TGTGCCAGCAGTTACTCCTTGGAATCACCCCTCCACTTT. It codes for CASSYSLESPLHF.

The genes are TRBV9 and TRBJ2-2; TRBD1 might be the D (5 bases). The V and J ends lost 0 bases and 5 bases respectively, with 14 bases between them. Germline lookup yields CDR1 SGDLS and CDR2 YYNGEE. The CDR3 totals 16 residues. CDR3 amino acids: CASSVEPRARTGELFF. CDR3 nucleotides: TGTGCCAGCAGCGTAGAACCCAGGGCGAGGACCGGGGAGCTGTTTTTT.

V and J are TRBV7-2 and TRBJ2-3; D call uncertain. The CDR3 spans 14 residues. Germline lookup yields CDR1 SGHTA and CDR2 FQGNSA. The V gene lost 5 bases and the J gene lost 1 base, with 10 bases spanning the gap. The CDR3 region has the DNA TGTGCCAGCAGCAGGACCCGGGGCACAGATACGCAGTATTTT. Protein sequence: CASSRTRGTDTQYF.

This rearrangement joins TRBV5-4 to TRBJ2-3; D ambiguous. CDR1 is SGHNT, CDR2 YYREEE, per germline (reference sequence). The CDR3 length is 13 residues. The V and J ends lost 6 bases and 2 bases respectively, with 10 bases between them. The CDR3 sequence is CASTPVATDTQYF. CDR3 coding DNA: TGTGCCAGCACCCCTGTAGCCACAGATACGCAGTATTTT.

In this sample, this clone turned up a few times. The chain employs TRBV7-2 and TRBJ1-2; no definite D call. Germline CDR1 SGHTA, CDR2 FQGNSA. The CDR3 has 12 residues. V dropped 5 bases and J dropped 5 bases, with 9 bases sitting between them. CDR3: CASSVDTYGYTF. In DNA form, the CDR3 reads TGTGCCAGCAGCGTAGACACGTATGGCTACACCTTC.

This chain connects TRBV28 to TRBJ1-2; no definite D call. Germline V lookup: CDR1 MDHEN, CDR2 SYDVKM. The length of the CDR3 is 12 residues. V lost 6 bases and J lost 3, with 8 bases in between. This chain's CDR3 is CASSRTDYGYTF. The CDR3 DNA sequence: TGTGCCAGCAGCCGAACAGACTATGGCTACACCTTC.

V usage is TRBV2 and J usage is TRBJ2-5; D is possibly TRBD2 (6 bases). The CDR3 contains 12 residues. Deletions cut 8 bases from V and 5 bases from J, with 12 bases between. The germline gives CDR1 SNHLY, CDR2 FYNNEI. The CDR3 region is CASLTSRETQYF. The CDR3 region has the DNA TGTGCCAGCCTGACTAGTAGGGAGACCCAGTACTTC.

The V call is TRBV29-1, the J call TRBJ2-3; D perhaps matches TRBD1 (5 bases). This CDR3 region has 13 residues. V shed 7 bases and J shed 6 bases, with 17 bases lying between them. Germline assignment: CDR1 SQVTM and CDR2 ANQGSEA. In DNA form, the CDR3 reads TGCAGCGCTGGCTTAAACGCAGGGGATACGCAGTATTTT. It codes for CSAGLNAGDTQYF.

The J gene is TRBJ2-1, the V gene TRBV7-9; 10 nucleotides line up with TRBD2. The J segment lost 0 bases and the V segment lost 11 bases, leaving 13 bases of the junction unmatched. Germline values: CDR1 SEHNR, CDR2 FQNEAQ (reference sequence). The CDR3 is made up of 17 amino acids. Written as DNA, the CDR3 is TGTGCCGACACCGGGACTAGCGCCCTAAGCTCCTACAATGAGCAGTTCTTC. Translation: CADTGTSALSSYNEQFF.

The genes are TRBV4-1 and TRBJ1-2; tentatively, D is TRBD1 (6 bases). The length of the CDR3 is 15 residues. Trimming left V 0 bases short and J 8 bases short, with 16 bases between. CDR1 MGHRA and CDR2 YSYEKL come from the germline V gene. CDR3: CASSQDWGAGLGYTF. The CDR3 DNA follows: TGCGCCAGCAGCCAAGATTGGGGGGCAGGGTTAGGCTACACCTTC.

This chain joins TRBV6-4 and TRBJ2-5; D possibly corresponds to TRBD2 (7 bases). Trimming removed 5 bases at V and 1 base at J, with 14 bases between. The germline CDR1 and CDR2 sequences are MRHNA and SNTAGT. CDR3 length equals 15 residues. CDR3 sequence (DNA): TGTGCCAGCAGTTCACAGGGAGGGGGCCAAGAGACCCAGTACTTC. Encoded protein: CASSSQGGGQETQYF.